The 2 T cell receptor beta chains below all came from one sample that was sequenced in a study of blood T cells in healthy people across ages. Then a second PCR, running roughly 7 to 11 cycles, was carried out with a sample-barcoded 5' primer and a J-beta primer mix. TCRdb re-called the 5' RACE reads with MiXCR, one entry per CDR3 protein. The table records about 930,000 distinct CDR3 sequences, just under 30% of them present only once. This sample also belongs to another study, concerning T cells of mothers and their children.

The sequenced material came from blood. These receptors all come from a woman aged 40 to 55 in good health.

This clonotype was seen a few times. V and J are TRBV14 and TRBJ1-2; a possible D gene is TRBD1 (5 bases). V gave up 4 bases and J gave up 3 bases, with 18 bases separating them. Germline V CDR1 and CDR2: SGHDN, FVKESK. The CDR3 runs to 16 residues. CDR3 DNA sequence: TGTGCCAGCAGCCTCGGGACCGGGACCGGACACTATGGCTACACCTTC. Translation gives CASSLGTGTGHYGYTF.

In its sample, this clonotype was seen many times. V usage is TRBV20-1 and J usage is TRBJ2-3; 10 nucleotides line up with TRBD1. Germline CDR1 reads DFQATT; CDR2 reads SNEGSKA (reference sequence). CDR3 length: 13 residues. V gave up 6 bases and J gave up 5 bases; unmatched junction bases: 5. The CDR3 loop reads CSAHRDRGDTQYF. DNA of the CDR3: TGCAGTGCCCACCGGGACAGGGGAGATACGCAGTATTTT.